What follows are 3 T cell receptor beta chains derived from one specimen sequenced in a study of blood T cell repertoires in COVID-19 (TCRdb year 2020). The method behind the library was the immunoSEQ multiplex PCR assay. This immuneACCESS table, as held by TCRdb, lists in-frame sequences with V and J called but not all clones. Of the missing ones, under half trace to an unresolved V gene in checked studies; the others have no known cause. Counted in this sample were some 230,000 clones; 82% of them appeared once. The leading ten clones occupy approximately 8% of the sample. The sample was peripheral blood. Receptor source: an elderly woman with COVID-19, enrolled during active disease.

This clone was detected once. CDR3 DNA sequence: TGTGCCTGGGCCTCGGACAGGGTTTCTGGCTACACCTTC. Its translation is CAWASDRVSGYTF. The chain uses TRBV30 and TRBJ1-2, with TRBD1 identical over 8 bases. This CDR3 has 13 amino acids. Per germline, CDR1 GTSNPN and CDR2 SVGIG (reference sequence). The ends lost 5 bases at V and 7 bases at J; junction bases unmatched: 9.

This rearrangement joins TRBV19 to TRBJ2-1, with 8 positions matching TRBD2. V lost 8 bases to trimming and J lost 4 bases; unmatched junction nucleotides: 7. The CDR3 has 14 residues. CDR1 is LNHDA and CDR2 is SQIVND in the germline V gene (reference sequence). DNA for the CDR3: TGTGCCAGTCGGGGGGGGACCTTATACAATGAGCAGTTCTTC. Protein product: CASRGGTLYNEQFF.

The V call is TRBV6-5, the J call TRBJ1-4; perhaps TRBD1 as D (6 bases). Trimming left V 5 bases short and J 8 bases short, with 15 bases between. The CDR3 totals 14 residues. Germline V gene data show CDR1 as MNHEY and CDR2 as SVGAGI. The DNA of the CDR3 is TGTGCCAGCAGTCCTCTCAGGGGTGGGGAAAAACTGTTTTTT. Translating gives CASSPLRGGEKLFF.